This entry describes one T cell receptor (beta chain). The antigen is unknown. This entry belongs to a study of T cells in Graves' hyperthyroidism and ophthalmopathy. Regarding the study as a whole: Clonotypes that were expanded in thyroid above 0.001 mostly appeared in blood too.

The CDR3 runs 13 residues. V dropped 4 bases and J dropped 6; count of bases not matched to a gene: 3. Germline V gene data show CDR1 as SQVTM and CDR2 as ANQGSEA. Absent ophthalmopathy progression within 18 months defined stable Graves' hyperthyroidism. The TCR beta CDR3 regions underwent amplification using RNA transcripts as the source. Researchers ran a first-round RT-PCR on the TCR CDR3 using the HTBI primer set. TCRdb fed the multiplex PCR reads into MiXCR, producing one record per CDR3 protein. The sample has 350,000 to 500,000 distinct CDR3 sequences, around 13% seen once; the top ten hold 4% to 6.5%.

The sample consisted of blood. The TCR comes from a woman younger than 35 with Graves' hyperthyroidism. The genes are TRBV29-1 and TRBJ2-2; 9 nucleotides align to TRBD1. CDR3: CSVGRQGAGELFF. The CDR3 region has the DNA TGCAGCGTTGGGAGACAGGGGGCCGGGGAGCTGTTTTTT.